This T cell receptor beta chain appears in the sequencing data of a study of OX40 agonist ivuxolimab in advanced cancers. This CDR3 contains 12 residues. V was trimmed by 6 bases and J by 3 bases, leaving 9 bases between them. CDR1 and CDR2 (germline): MNHEY, SMNVEV (reference sequence). Profiled with immunoSEQ multiplex PCR; TCRdb holds only in-frame clones, not every one. The sample has some 40,000 clones, about nine tenths seen once. This sequence originates from an adult with an advanced solid tumor such as melanoma, head and neck, liver or kidney cancer. The rearrangement joins TRBV27 to TRBJ2-7; D is uncertain. The sample consisted of CD4+ or CD8+ T cells sorted from blood, taken in a trial of the OX40 agonist ivuxolimab. CDR3 DNA sequence: TGTGCCAGCAGGGATTTCTTCTACGAGCAGTACTTC. It translates to CASRDFFYEQYF.